The T cell receptor (beta chain) under discussion was sequenced for a study of identical twins. This clonotype came up a few times. What it binds is unknown. MiXCR was run by TCRdb on the 5' RACE reads, yielding one entry per CDR3 protein. This table has approximately 220,000 distinct CDR3 sequences, 6.5% to 8.5% appearing once. General study points: The abundant beta clonotypes from cord blood had fewer insertions, and memory repertoires had none of this. Less excess twin sharing appeared in beta out-of-frame sequences.

The V gene's germline CDR1 is GTSNPN and CDR2 SVGIG (reference sequence). This CDR3 region has 13 residues. The same specimen was also included in a second study, on yellow fever vaccine responses in identical twins.

The sequencing sample was made of memory (CD45RO+) T cells sorted from blood. V gene TRBV30 combines with J gene TRBJ2-1; the D gene is possibly TRBD1 (5 bases). The receptor comes from a woman younger than 30 in good health. The CDR3 reads CARDSFLQNEQFF. CDR3 DNA sequence: TGTGCACGAGACAGTTTCCTACAGAATGAGCAGTTCTTC.